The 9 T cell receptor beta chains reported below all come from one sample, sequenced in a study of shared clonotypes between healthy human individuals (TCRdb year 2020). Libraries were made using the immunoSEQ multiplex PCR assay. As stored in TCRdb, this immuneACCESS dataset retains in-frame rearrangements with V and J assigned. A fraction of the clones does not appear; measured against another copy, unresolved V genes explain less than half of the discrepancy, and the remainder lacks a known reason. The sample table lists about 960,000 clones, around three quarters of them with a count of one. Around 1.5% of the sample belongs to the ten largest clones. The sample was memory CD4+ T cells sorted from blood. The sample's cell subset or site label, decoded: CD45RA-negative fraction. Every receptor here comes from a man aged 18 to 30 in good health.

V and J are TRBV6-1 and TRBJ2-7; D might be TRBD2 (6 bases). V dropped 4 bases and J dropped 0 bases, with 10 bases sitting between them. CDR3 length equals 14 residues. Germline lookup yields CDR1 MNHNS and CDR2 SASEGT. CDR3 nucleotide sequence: TGTGCCAGCAGTGTCGGGAGTAACTCCTACGAGCAGTACTTC. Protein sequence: CASSVGSNSYEQYF.

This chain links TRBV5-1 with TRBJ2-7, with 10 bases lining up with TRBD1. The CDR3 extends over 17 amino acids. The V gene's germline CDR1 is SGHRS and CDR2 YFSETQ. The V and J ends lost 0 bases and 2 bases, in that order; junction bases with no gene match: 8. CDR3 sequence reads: CASSLVMGTGEPYEQYF. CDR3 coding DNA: TGCGCCAGCAGCTTGGTCATGGGGACAGGGGAACCCTACGAGCAGTACTTC. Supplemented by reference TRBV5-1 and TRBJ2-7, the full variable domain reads KAGVTQTPRYLIKTRGQQVTLSCSPISGHRSVSWYQQTPGQGLQFLFEYFSETQRNKGNFPGRFSGRQFSNSRSEMNVSTLELGDSALYLCASSLVMGTGEPYEQYFGPGTRLTVT.

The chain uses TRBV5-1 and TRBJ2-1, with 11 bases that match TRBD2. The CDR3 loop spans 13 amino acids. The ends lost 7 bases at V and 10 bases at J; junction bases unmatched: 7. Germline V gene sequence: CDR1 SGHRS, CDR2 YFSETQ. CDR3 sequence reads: CASGLAGGPEQFF. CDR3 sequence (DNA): TGCGCCAGCGGCCTAGCGGGGGGACCCGAGCAGTTCTTC.

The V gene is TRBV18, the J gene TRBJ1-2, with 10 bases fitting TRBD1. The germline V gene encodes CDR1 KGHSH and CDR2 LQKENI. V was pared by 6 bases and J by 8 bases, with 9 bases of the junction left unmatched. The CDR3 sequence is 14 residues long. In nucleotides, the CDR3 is TGTGCCAGCTCGCAGACAGGGGGCGCAGAGGGCTACACCTTC. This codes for CASSQTGGAEGYTF.

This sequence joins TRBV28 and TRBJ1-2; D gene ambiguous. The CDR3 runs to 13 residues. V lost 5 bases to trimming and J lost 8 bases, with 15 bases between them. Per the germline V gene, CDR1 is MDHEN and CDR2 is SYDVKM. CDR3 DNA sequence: TGTGCCAGCAGTCTAGGAACGGGAGCGGGCTACACCTTC. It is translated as CASSLGTGAGYTF.

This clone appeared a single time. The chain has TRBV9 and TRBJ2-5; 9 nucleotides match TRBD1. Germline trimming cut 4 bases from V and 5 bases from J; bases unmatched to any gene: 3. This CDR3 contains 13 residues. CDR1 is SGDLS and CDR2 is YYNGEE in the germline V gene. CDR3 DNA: TGTGCCAGCAGCAGGACAGGGGTCGAGACCCAGTACTTC. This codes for CASSRTGVETQYF.

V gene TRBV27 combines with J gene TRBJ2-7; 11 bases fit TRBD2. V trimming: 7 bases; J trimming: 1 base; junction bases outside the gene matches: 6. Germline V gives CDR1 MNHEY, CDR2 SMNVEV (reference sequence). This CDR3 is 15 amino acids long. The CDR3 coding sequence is TGTGCCAGCAAACACTTAGCGGGAGGGTCCTACGAGCAGTACTTC. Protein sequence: CASKHLAGGSYEQYF.

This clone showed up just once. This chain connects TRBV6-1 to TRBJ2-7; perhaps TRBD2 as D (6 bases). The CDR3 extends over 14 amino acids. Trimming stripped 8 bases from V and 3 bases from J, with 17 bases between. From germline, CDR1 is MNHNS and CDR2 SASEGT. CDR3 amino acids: CASGRSGLGYEQYF. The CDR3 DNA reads TGTGCCAGCGGTCGGTCGGGACTCGGCTACGAGCAGTACTTC.

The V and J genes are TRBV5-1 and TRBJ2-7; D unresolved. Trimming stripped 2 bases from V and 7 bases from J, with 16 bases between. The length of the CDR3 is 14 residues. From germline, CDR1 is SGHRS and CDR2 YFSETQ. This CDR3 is CASSFSGSVLEQYF. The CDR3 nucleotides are TGCGCCAGCAGCTTCTCCGGGTCAGTTCTGGAGCAGTACTTC.